A single T cell receptor beta chain is shown here with its context. As yet, its antigen is unknown. TCRdb passed the reads through MiXCR, listing each CDR3 protein once. Found here are roughly 800,000 distinct CDR3 sequences, approximately 32% of them singletons; the top ten hold roughly 13%. This specimen comes from a study of T cell repertoires in cytomegalovirus infection. Overall study findings and caveats: Accumulated public TCR beta family frequency recognized individuals carrying CMV together with the relevant HLA. There were HLA-C-restricted CMV-specific TCR beta clonotypes dominating the ex vivo response.

The V end was cut by 0 bases, the J end by 5 bases, with 12 bases between. CDR1 is SGDLS and CDR2 is YYNGEE in the germline V gene. The CDR3 length is 15 residues. The J gene is TRBJ2-1, the V gene TRBV9; a possible D gene is TRBD2 (6 bases). Here the sequenced sample was cultured CD8+ T cells from PBMCs, taken from culture after CMV antigen stimulation. This sequence was found in a human donor in good health (CMV status not recorded). Some clones in this sample may be carry-over from other donors' samples. CDR3 residues: CASSVVSGGNNEQFF. CDR3 nucleotide sequence: TGTGCCAGCAGCGTAGTATCCGGGGGAAACAATGAGCAGTTCTTC. The full variable domain, completed using reference TRBV9 and TRBJ2-1, is DSGVTQTPKHLITATGQRVTLRCSPRSGDLSVYWYQQSLDQGLQFLIQYYNGEERAKGNILERFSAQQFPDLHSELNLSSLELGDSALYFCASSVVSGGNNEQFFGPGTRLTVL.